These 30 T cell receptor beta chains originate from one sample sequenced in a study of cytomegalovirus exposure and HLA in healthy donors listed by TCRdb under 2017. Receptor libraries were prepared by the immunoSEQ multiplex PCR assay. For the multiplex PCR, a mixture combining 60 forward primers for TCR Vbeta segments and 13 reverse primers for TCR Jbeta segments was used. TCRdb holds this immuneACCESS table with in-frame rearrangements only. Some clones are missing; in checked studies, unresolved V genes explain under half, and the rest has no known cause. The table for this sample lists about 98,000 clones; roughly 77% of them were counted only once. The top ten clonotypes cover about 1.5% of the sample. The sequenced sample was PBMCs. All receptors derive from a man aged 35-49 years in good health and CMV-seronegative.

The chain employs TRBV5-4 and TRBJ2-3; 9 bases are a match to TRBD1. Trimming cost V 1 base and J 10 bases; bases outside gene matches: 7. Per the germline V gene, CDR1 is SGHNT and CDR2 is YYREEE (reference sequence). The CDR3 totals 14 residues. The CDR3 here is CASSLTGTGSAQYF. Written as DNA, the CDR3 is TGTGCCAGCAGCTTGACCGGGACAGGGAGCGCGCAGTATTTT. The variable domain in full, completed from reference TRBV5-4 and TRBJ2-3, reads ETGVTQSPTHLIKTRGQQVTLRCSSQSGHNTVSWYQQALGQGPQFIFQYYREEENGRGNFPPRFSGLQFPNYSSELNVNALELDDSALYLCASSLTGTGSAQYFGPGTRLTVL.

The chain has TRBV4-2 and TRBJ2-3; D perhaps matches TRBD2 (5 bases). The CDR3 extends over 16 amino acids. CDR1 LGHNA and CDR2 YNFKEQ come from the germline V gene. V was trimmed by 2 bases and J by 2 bases, leaving 14 bases between them. CDR3 bases: TGTGCCAGCAGCCAAAACGGGGAGTCCCACACAGATACGCAGTATTTT. Protein: CASSQNGESHTDTQYF.

This chain uses TRBV25-1 with TRBJ2-7; 7 bases fit TRBD1. The germline V gene has CDR1 MGHDK and CDR2 SYGVNS. The trim removed 4 bases at V and 3 bases at J, leaving 9 bases unmatched. The CDR3 extends over 15 amino acids. The CDR3 DNA follows: TGTGCCAGCAGTGGACTACAGGGGTTGGACTACGAGCAGTACTTC. Its protein product is CASSGLQGLDYEQYF.

V usage is TRBV19 and J usage is TRBJ2-1, with a tentative D call TRBD1 (6 bases). V lost 6 bases to trimming and J lost 10 bases, with 16 bases between them. This CDR3 contains 13 residues. Germline lookup yields CDR1 LNHDA and CDR2 SQIVND (reference sequence). CDR3 sequence: CASSRGQKVEQFF. CDR3 nucleotide sequence: TGTGCCAGTAGCCGTGGACAGAAGGTCGAGCAGTTCTTC. The entire variable domain, with the rest obtained from reference TRBV19 and TRBJ2-1, is as follows: DGGITQSPKYLFRKEGQNVTLSCEQNLNHDAMYWYRQDPGQGLRLIYYSQIVNDFQKGDIAEGYSVSREKKESFPLTVTSAQKNPTAFYLCASSRGQKVEQFFGPGTRLTVL.

The V call is TRBV18, the J call TRBJ2-2, with D perhaps matching TRBD1 (5 bases). Trimming removed 3 bases at V and 2 bases at J, with 7 bases between. There are 14 residues in the CDR3. From germline, CDR1 is KGHSH and CDR2 LQKENI. Here the CDR3 DNA reads TGTGCCAGCTCACCTGACAGAAACACCGGGGAGCTGTTTTTT. This encodes CASSPDRNTGELFF.

The genes are TRBV7-7 and TRBJ2-2; 7 nucleotides line up with TRBD1. Germline V gives CDR1 SSHAT, CDR2 FNYEAQ (reference sequence). This CDR3 comprises 15 residues. Trimming cost V 1 base and J 2 bases; bases outside gene matches: 1. The CDR3 DNA sequence: TGTGCCAGCAGCTTAGACAGGGGAAACACCGGGGAGCTGTTTTTT. Translated: CASSLDRGNTGELFF.

This chain uses TRBV12-2 with TRBJ2-3; the table's TRBD2 call for D was not verified on the DNA. TRBV12-2 is a documented pseudogene. The CDR3 is made up of 17 amino acids. The CDR3 protein is CASRLVKLAGNTDTQYF. The CDR3 bases are TGTGCAAGTCGCTTAGTTAAACTAGCGGGGAACACAGATACGCAGTATTTT.

The gene calls are TRBV27 and TRBJ2-2, with D maybe TRBD1 (6 bases). Between the trimmed V and J ends, which lost 6 bases and 4 bases, there was a span of 12 bases. CDR1 and CDR2 from the germline V gene are MNHEY and SMNVEV (reference sequence). This CDR3 comprises 14 residues. The CDR3 coding sequence is TGTGCCAGCAGGAGGGGGACACTCACCGGGGAGCTGTTTTTT. This gives the protein CASRRGTLTGELFF.

This clone was picked up a small number of times. V usage is TRBV27 and J usage is TRBJ1-6; possible D gene TRBD1, 6 bases. Germline V gives CDR1 MNHEY, CDR2 SMNVEV (reference sequence). CDR3 length: 14 residues. Trimming left V 7 bases short and J 4 bases short, with 11 bases between. The DNA of the CDR3 is TGTGCCAGCAACCAACAGGGTTATAATTCACCCCTCCACTTT. It translates to CASNQQGYNSPLHF.

About this clone: Other DNA sequences in the sample encode the same CDR3. The chain recombines TRBV7-9 with TRBJ1-1; D is unresolved. Germline CDR1 is SEHNR and CDR2 is FQNEAQ (reference sequence). This CDR3 has 12 residues. Trimming shortened V by 0 bases and J by 4 bases, and 3 bases separated the two germline ends. This CDR3 is CASSLAGTEAFF. CDR3 sequence (DNA): TGTGCCAGCAGCTTAGCCGGCACTGAAGCTTTCTTT.

The chain recombines TRBV5-1 with TRBJ1-6; D is perhaps TRBD1 (6 bases). Germline V gene data show CDR1 as SGHRS and CDR2 as YFSETQ. The V end was cut by 0 bases, the J end by 10 bases, with 14 bases between. The CDR3 loop spans 15 amino acids. The CDR3 region has the DNA TGCGCCAGCAGCTTGGAAGGGGGTGGTAGGTCACCCCTCCACTTT. This sequence encodes CASSLEGGGRSPLHF.

The chain employs TRBV18 and TRBJ1-5, with D perhaps matching TRBD1 (6 bases). The V gene's germline CDR1 is KGHSH and CDR2 LQKENI. The CDR3 sequence is 16 residues long. Trimming took off 4 bases at V and 3 bases at J, with 16 bases between the two ends. The CDR3: CASSRSQTGDNQPQHF. CDR3 bases: TGTGCCAGCTCACGGTCTCAGACAGGAGACAATCAGCCCCAGCATTTT.

This chain connects TRBV5-1 to TRBJ2-5, with 11 positions matching TRBD2. The end of the DNA aligns better with TRBJ2-7, so the J call may be wrong. The germline CDR1 and CDR2 sequences are SGHRS and YFSETQ. This CDR3 comprises 16 residues. This chain's CDR3 is CASSLTSGGLSYEQYF. Here the CDR3 DNA reads TGCGCCAGCAGCTTAACTAGCGGGGGCCTCTCCTACGAGCAGTACTTC.

The chain links TRBV12-5 to TRBJ2-6, with D tentatively TRBD2 (5 bases). CDR1 LGHNT and CDR2 FRNRAP come from the germline V gene. The CDR3 is 13 amino acids. V was trimmed by 9 bases and J by 1 base, leaving 7 bases between them. CDR3 sequence reads: CASGGSGANVLTF. The CDR3 coding sequence is TGTGCTAGCGGAGGATCTGGGGCCAACGTCCTGACTTTC.

This chain links TRBV11-2 with TRBJ1-5; TRBD1 is a possible D gene (5 bases). CDR3 length equals 15 residues. V dropped 1 base and J dropped 1 base, with 8 bases sitting between them. The germline V gene has CDR1 SGHAT and CDR2 FQNNGV. CDR3 DNA sequence: TGTGCCAGCAGCTTAGGTGACAGCAGCAATCAGCCCCAGCATTTT. Its protein is CASSLGDSSNQPQHF.

The CDR3 bases are TGTGCCAGCAGCTTACGGGGGAAGTACACTGAAGCTTTCTTT. Translated: CASSLRGKYTEAFF. The chain has TRBV11-2 and TRBJ1-1, with D tentatively TRBD1 (5 bases). The CDR3 is 14 amino acids. V was pared by 2 bases and J by 3 bases, with 10 bases between. Germline V lookup: CDR1 SGHAT, CDR2 FQNNGV.

This clone was counted once. The chain has TRBV5-4 and TRBJ2-5; D call uncertain. The J call may not be correct, given that the DNA end is closer to TRBJ2-7. There are 14 residues in the CDR3. Per the germline V gene, CDR1 is SGHNT and CDR2 is YYREEE (reference sequence). The CDR3 here is CASSFSSGGYEQYF. The CDR3, as DNA: TGTGCCAGCAGCTTCAGTTCGGGTGGGTACGAGCAGTACTTC.

The chain employs TRBV10-1 and TRBJ1-3; D not certain. The CDR3 loop spans 13 amino acids. Trimming left V 4 bases short and J 2 bases short, with 6 bases between. Germline V gene data show CDR1 as WNHNN and CDR2 as SYGVQD (reference sequence). CDR3 DNA: TGCGCCAGCAGTGTGGCGGCTGGAAACACCATATATTTT. The encoded protein is CASSVAAGNTIYF.

The chain employs TRBV11-2 and TRBJ2-7; D might be TRBD1 (6 bases). The germline V and J ends were trimmed by 1 base and 4 bases, with 14 bases remaining between them. Germline CDR1 and CDR2: SGHAT and FQNNGV. This CDR3 region has 15 residues. CDR3: CASSLALGRGYEQYF. The CDR3 DNA reads as TGTGCCAGCAGCTTAGCTCTTGGCAGGGGATACGAGCAGTACTTC.

The chain carries TRBV15 and TRBJ2-7, with a tentative D call TRBD2 (7 bases). Germline V gene data show CDR1 as LNHNV and CDR2 as YYDKDF (reference sequence). Trimming removed 1 base at V and 2 bases at J, with 15 bases between. This CDR3 comprises 16 residues. CDR3 bases: TGTGCCACCAGCAGAGGAGGGGGGGGCCGTCCCTACGAGCAGTACTTC. Protein product: CATSRGGGGRPYEQYF.

The chain couples TRBV19 to TRBJ1-4, with 11 bases identical to TRBD1. Germline V CDR1 and CDR2: LNHDA, SQIVND (reference sequence). The CDR3 contains 13 residues. Trimming at V came to 4 bases and at J to 14 bases, leaving 6 bases not matched to a gene. The CDR3, as DNA: TGTGCCAGTAGTACGCGGGACAGGGGGATCCTGTTTTTT. This gives the protein CASSTRDRGILFF.

This chain uses TRBV5-6 with TRBJ1-2; 7 bases fit TRBD1. Germline CDR1 and CDR2: SGHDT and YYEEEE. CDR3 size: 14 residues. With 2 bases clipped from V and 3 bases from J, the junction kept 4 bases outside the gene matches. CDR3 residues: CASSLEGAYYGYTF. The CDR3 DNA sequence: TGTGCCAGCAGCTTAGAGGGGGCTTACTATGGCTACACCTTC. The variable domain in full, with the rest retrieved from reference TRBV5-6 and TRBJ1-2, is DAGVTQSPTHLIKTRGQQVTLRCSPKSGHDTVSWYQQALGQGPQFIFQYYEEEERQRGNFPDRFSGHQFPNYSSELNVNALLLGDSALYLCASSLEGAYYGYTFGSGTRLTVV.

The chain links TRBV2 to TRBJ2-1; 10 bases agree with TRBD1. V lost 6 bases and J lost 9; bases outside the gene matches: 11. The CDR3 has 15 amino acids. The germline CDR1 and CDR2 sequences are SNHLY and FYNNEI. CDR3 protein: CASRYDWTGGTEQFF. The CDR3 DNA is TGTGCCAGCAGGTACGATTGGACAGGGGGGACTGAGCAGTTCTTC.

The rearrangement links TRBV10-3 to TRBJ2-7, with TRBD1 matching over 10 bases. There are 16 residues in the CDR3. The V gene end was trimmed by 4 bases and the J gene end by 4 bases; junction bases not matched to a gene: 10. Germline CDR1 ENHRY, CDR2 SYGVKD. The CDR3 DNA follows: TGTGCCATCAGTGTGCCGACAGGGGGCAGTGGGTACGAGCAGTACTTC. The encoded protein is CAISVPTGGSGYEQYF.

This chain uses TRBV15 with TRBJ2-1, with TRBD2 matching 8 bases. In germline, CDR1 is LNHNV, CDR2 YYDKDF (reference sequence). With 6 bases clipped from V and 0 bases from J, the junction kept 10 bases outside the gene matches. CDR3 size: 17 residues. The CDR3 sequence is CATRGTGGAVSYNEQFF. The CDR3 DNA sequence: TGTGCCACCAGAGGGACGGGGGGGGCCGTCTCCTACAATGAGCAGTTCTTC.

CDR3 sequence: CASRQHLLQGQETQYF. The CDR3 DNA sequence: TGTGCCAGCAGGCAACACTTACTCCAGGGACAAGAGACCCAGTACTTC. The gene calls are TRBV7-8 and TRBJ2-5; a weak D match, TRBD1 (5 bases). Germline V gives CDR1 SGHVS, CDR2 FQNEAQ. V dropped 6 bases and J dropped 2 bases, with 19 bases sitting between them. CDR3 length: 16 residues.

Worth noting for this clone: This CDR3 is also generated by other DNA sequences in the sample. The V call is TRBV4-1, the J call TRBJ2-4; 10 bases agree with TRBD1. Germline assignment: CDR1 MGHRA and CDR2 YSYEKL. V dropped 1 base and J dropped 1; count of bases not matched to a gene: 13. The CDR3 length is 20 residues. The CDR3: CASSQVPGTGVVKAKNIQYF. The CDR3 nucleotides are TGCGCCAGCAGCCAAGTACCCGGGACAGGGGTTGTTAAGGCCAAAAACATTCAGTACTTC.

V usage is TRBV6-5 and J usage is TRBJ1-5; 9 bases match TRBD1. The CDR3 is made up of 14 amino acids. The V segment lost 6 bases and the J segment 6 bases; nucleotides outside the gene matches: 6. Germline V gene data show CDR1 as MNHEY and CDR2 as SVGAGI. DNA for the CDR3: TGTGCCAGCAGATCCGGGACAGGGACTCAGCCCCAGCATTTT. This codes for CASRSGTGTQPQHF.

This chain links TRBV6-1 with TRBJ1-2; D ambiguous. The V gene lost 1 base and the J gene lost 4 bases, with 22 bases spanning the gap. Germline values: CDR1 MNHNS, CDR2 SASEGT. The CDR3 runs 18 residues. The CDR3 DNA reads TGTGCCAGCAGTGAAGAGGCAGAGCCCAGATACCGAGGCTATGGCTACACCTTC. Encoded protein: CASSEEAEPRYRGYGYTF.

This clone came up once. V and J are TRBV20-1 and TRBJ1-1, with D uncertain. Between the trimmed V and J ends, which lost 3 bases and 6 bases, there was a span of 8 bases. CDR3 size: 11 residues. Germline CDR1 is DFQATT and CDR2 is SNEGSKA (reference sequence). DNA for the CDR3: TGCAGTGCTAGTGCTGGCCCTGAAGCTTTCTTT. This gives the protein CSASAGPEAFF.